A single sample gave rise to the 8 T cell receptor beta chains below, sequenced in a study of T cell responses to AZD1222 COVID-19 vaccine. Using immunoSEQ multiplex PCR, the repertoire was profiled, and TCRdb retains in-frame clones only, with some absent. The sample carries some 72,000 clones, 90% to 95% recorded once. The input for sequencing was peripheral blood, taken on day 0 of MenACWY control vaccination. All receptors derive from an adult in good health.

The J gene is TRBJ2-3, the V gene TRBV27; the D gene is possibly TRBD2 (5 bases). CDR3 length: 15 amino acids. The V gene lost 3 bases and the J gene lost 0 bases, with 10 bases spanning the gap. Germline CDR1 is MNHEY and CDR2 is SMNVEV (reference sequence). CDR3 sequence: CASSLGAVSTDTQYF. CDR3 nucleotides: TGTGCCAGCAGTTTGGGAGCGGTTAGCACAGATACGCAGTATTTT.

This clone was seen more than once but under ten times. The J gene is TRBJ1-2, the V gene TRBV12-3 or TRBV12-4; D gene ambiguous. This CDR3 is built from 11 residues. The germline V and J ends were trimmed by 6 bases and 1 base, with 3 bases remaining between them. The CDR3 bases are TGTGCCAGCAGAAATAACTATGGCTACACCTTC. Translating gives CASRNNYGYTF.

V gene TRBV19 combines with J gene TRBJ2-2; D is ambiguous. Trimming took off 4 bases at V and 4 bases at J, with 10 bases between the two ends. Germline V CDR1 and CDR2: LNHDA, SQIVND (reference sequence). The CDR3 length is 14 residues. The CDR3 reads CASSTTDGTGELFF. In DNA, the CDR3 is TGTGCCAGTAGTACCACCGACGGCACCGGGGAGCTGTTTTTT.

The chain uses TRBV30 and TRBJ2-3; D unresolved. V dropped 2 bases and J dropped 10 bases, with 10 bases sitting between them. This CDR3 is 11 amino acids long. CDR1 and CDR2 (germline): GTSNPN, SVGIG (reference sequence). For the CDR3, the DNA is TGTGCCTGGAGTCTTGTCGACCCGCAGTATTTT. Translating gives CAWSLVDPQYF.

J is TRBJ2-7 and V is TRBV7-2, with D unresolved. The CDR3 extends over 14 amino acids. V was pared by 2 bases and J by 2 bases, with 10 bases between. Germline V gene sequence: CDR1 SGHTA, CDR2 FQGNSA. The CDR3 bases are TGTGCCAGCAGCTTACAAAGGGAACCCTACGAGCAGTACTTC. Its translation is CASSLQREPYEQYF.

The V and J genes are TRBV7-9 and TRBJ2-2; a possible D gene is TRBD1 (5 bases). Germline V gene data show CDR1 as SEHNR and CDR2 as FQNEAQ (reference sequence). This CDR3 has 15 residues. The V and J ends lost 2 bases and 2 bases respectively, with 9 bases between them. As DNA, the CDR3 is TGTGCCAGCAGCTTAAGGGGCTCCAACACCGGGGAGCTGTTTTTT. It encodes CASSLRGSNTGELFF.

The V gene is TRBV27, the J gene TRBJ2-5; D gene uncertain. Between the trimmed V and J ends, which lost 2 bases and 4 bases, there was a span of 2 bases. This CDR3 is 11 amino acids long. Per the germline V gene, CDR1 is MNHEY and CDR2 is SMNVEV (reference sequence). The DNA of the CDR3 is TGTGCCAGCAGTTTAGGAGAGACCCAGTACTTC. Translated, it gives CASSLGETQYF.

V is TRBV10-3 and J is TRBJ2-3; TRBD1 might be the D (7 bases). The CDR3 spans 15 residues. V lost 4 bases and J lost 0, with 11 bases in between. Per germline, CDR1 ENHRY and CDR2 SYGVKD. CDR3 protein: CAISGAGGSTDTQYF. The CDR3 nucleotides are TGTGCCATCAGTGGGGCAGGGGGGAGCACAGATACGCAGTATTTT.